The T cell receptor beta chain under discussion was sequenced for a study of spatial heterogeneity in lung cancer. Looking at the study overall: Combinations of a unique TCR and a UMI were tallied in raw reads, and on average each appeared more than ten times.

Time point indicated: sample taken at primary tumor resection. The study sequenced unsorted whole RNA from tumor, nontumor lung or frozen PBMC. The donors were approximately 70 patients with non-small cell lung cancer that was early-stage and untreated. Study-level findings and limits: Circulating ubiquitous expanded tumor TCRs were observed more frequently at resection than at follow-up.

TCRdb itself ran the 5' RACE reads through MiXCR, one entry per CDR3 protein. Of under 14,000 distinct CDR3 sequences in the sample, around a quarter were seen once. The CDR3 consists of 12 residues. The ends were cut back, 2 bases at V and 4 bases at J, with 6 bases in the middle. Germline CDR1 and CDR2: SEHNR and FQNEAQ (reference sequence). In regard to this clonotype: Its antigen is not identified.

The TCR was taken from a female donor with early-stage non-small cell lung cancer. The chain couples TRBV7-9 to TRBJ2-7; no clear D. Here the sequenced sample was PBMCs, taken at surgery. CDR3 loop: CASSLRTYEQYF. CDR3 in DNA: TGTGCCAGCAGCTTAAGGACGTACGAGCAGTACTTC.